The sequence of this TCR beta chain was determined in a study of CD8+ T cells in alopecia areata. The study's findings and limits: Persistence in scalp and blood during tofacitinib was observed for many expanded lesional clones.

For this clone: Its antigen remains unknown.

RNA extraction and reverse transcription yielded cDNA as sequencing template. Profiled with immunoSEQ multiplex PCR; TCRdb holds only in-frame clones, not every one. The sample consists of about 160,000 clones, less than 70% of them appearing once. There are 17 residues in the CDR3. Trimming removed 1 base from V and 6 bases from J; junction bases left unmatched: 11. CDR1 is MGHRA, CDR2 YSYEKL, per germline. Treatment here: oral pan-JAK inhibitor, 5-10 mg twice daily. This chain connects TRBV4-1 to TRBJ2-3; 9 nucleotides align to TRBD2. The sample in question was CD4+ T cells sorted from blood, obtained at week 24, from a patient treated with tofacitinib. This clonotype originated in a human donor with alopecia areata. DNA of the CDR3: TGCGCCAGCAGCCAAGCCTCTAGCGGGGCCGCAGGGGATACGCAGTATTTT. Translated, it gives CASSQASSGAAGDTQYF.